The 12 T cell receptor beta chains listed next were all sequenced from one sample in a study of T cells in Graves' hyperthyroidism and ophthalmopathy. The TCR beta CDR3 regions underwent amplification using RNA transcripts as the source. RT-PCR in the first round (using the HTBI primer set) targeted the TCR CDR3. TCRdb fed the multiplex PCR reads into MiXCR, producing one record per CDR3 protein. Of about 350,000 distinct CDR3 sequences in the sample, 15% to 20% were seen once. The sample was blood. Receptor source: a middle-aged woman with Graves' ophthalmopathy.

This clonotype was detected ten times or more. The chain employs TRBV15 and TRBJ2-4, with TRBD1 as a possible D gene (5 bases). Germline loops: CDR1 LNHNV, CDR2 YYDKDF (reference sequence). Trimming left V 0 bases short and J 1 base short, with 7 bases between. The CDR3 runs 15 residues. The CDR3 DNA sequence: TGTGCCACCAGCAGAGATCGACAGGCCAAAAACATTCAGTACTTC. Protein: CATSRDRQAKNIQYF.

This clonotype was seen repeatedly, ten times or more. This rearrangement joins TRBV6-2 or TRBV6-3 to TRBJ2-5; D unclear. Germline V CDR1 and CDR2: MNHEY, SVGEGT. Between the trimmed V and J ends, which lost 2 bases and 4 bases, there was a span of 8 bases. This CDR3 contains 13 residues. The CDR3 DNA reads TGTGCCAGCAGTTACCTCCGGGCAGAGACCCAGTACTTC. Amino acid sequence: CASSYLRAETQYF.

This clonotype showed up many times. The chain couples TRBV11-2 to TRBJ2-5, with TRBD2 matching over 13 bases. Trimming cost V 5 bases and J 1 base; bases outside gene matches: 10. Germline V gene sequence: CDR1 SGHAT, CDR2 FQNNGV. The CDR3 covers 18 residues. CDR3 nucleotide sequence: TGTGCCAGCAGCCCACTAGCGGGAGGGCCTGAGTTCCAAGAGACCCAGTACTTC. Protein sequence: CASSPLAGGPEFQETQYF.

There are a few counts of this clonotype. The CDR3 here is CASSPQGGNLDTEAFF. Written as DNA, the CDR3 is TGTGCCAGCAGCCCGCAGGGCGGCAATTTGGACACTGAAGCTTTCTTT. V is TRBV11-2 and J is TRBJ1-1; D is perhaps TRBD1 (5 bases). Germline CDR1 SGHAT, CDR2 FQNNGV. The CDR3 extends over 16 amino acids. V was trimmed by 5 bases and J by 3 bases, leaving 19 bases between them.

V usage is TRBV2 and J usage is TRBJ2-7; TRBD1 matches 8 bases. V dropped 6 bases and J dropped 4; count of bases not matched to a gene: 11. Per the germline V gene, CDR1 is SNHLY and CDR2 is FYNNEI. This CDR3 spans 15 amino acids. The CDR3 protein is CASSGGQGIVYEQYF. In nucleotides, the CDR3 is TGTGCCAGCAGCGGAGGACAGGGCATTGTGTACGAGCAGTACTTC.

This clonotype was detected many times. Written as DNA, the CDR3 is TGTGCCAGCAGCCGCCGGGACCCTGGGAACGAGCAGTACTTC. It yields the protein CASSRRDPGNEQYF. The rearrangement links TRBV6-1 to TRBJ2-7, with D perhaps TRBD1 or TRBD2 (5 bases each). V was pared by 6 bases and J by 5 bases, with 17 bases between. Germline CDR1 is MNHNS and CDR2 is SASEGT. CDR3 length equals 14 residues.

In this sample, this clonotype turned up many times. The rearrangement links TRBV29-1 to TRBJ1-1, with D possibly being TRBD1 (6 bases). The CDR3 has 11 amino acids. Trimming pared 5 bases from V and 10 bases from J, leaving 14 bases between. Germline CDR1 SQVTM, CDR2 ANQGSEA. Written as DNA, the CDR3 is TGCAGCGTTCGACAGGTTCGCGGAGCTTTCTTT. The encoded protein is CSVRQVRGAFF.

This clonotype occurred many times. The chain has TRBV19 and TRBJ1-5; D not resolved. The CDR3 is 16 residues long. Germline loops: CDR1 LNHDA, CDR2 SQIVND (reference sequence). V was shortened by 4 bases and J by 4 bases, with 17 bases between the two germline ends. CDR3 sequence: CASSRVGPGGNQPQHF. CDR3 nucleotides: TGTGCCAGTAGTAGAGTAGGACCTGGAGGAAATCAGCCCCAGCATTTT.

This clonotype was picked up many times. A junction end diverges from the germline sequence, so it may reflect a read error. The chain carries TRBV29-1 and TRBJ2-1; TRBD2 matches 7 bases. The germline V gene has CDR1 SQVTM and CDR2 ANQGSEA. The CDR3 is made up of 12 amino acids. CDR3 region: CSVLSGKDEQFF. The CDR3 nucleotides read TGCAGCGTCCTCAGCGGGAAAGATGAGCAGTTCTTT.

This clonotype was observed many times. The chain combines TRBV19 with TRBJ1-1; TRBD1 is a possible D gene (5 bases). The V end lost 6 bases, the J end lost 6 bases, and 14 bases lay between the germline ends. The CDR3 length is 13 residues. Looked up from germline, CDR1 is LNHDA and CDR2 is SQIVND (reference sequence). The CDR3 DNA is TGTGCCAGTAGCCCCCAGGGTAGCGCTGAAGCTTTCTTT. Its translation is CASSPQGSAEAFF.

The rearrangement uses TRBV2 and TRBJ2-5, with D maybe TRBD2 (6 bases). Germline CDR1 is SNHLY and CDR2 is FYNNEI. The CDR3 has 15 residues. Between the trimmed V and J ends, which lost 8 bases and 5 bases, there was a span of 21 bases. CDR3 region: CASGVLRRDWETQYF. The CDR3 bases are TGTGCCAGCGGGGTTTTACGGAGGGATTGGGAGACCCAGTACTTC.

There are many counts of this clonotype. Relative to the germline gene, one junction end is altered; a read error may explain this. The rearrangement links TRBV6-5 to TRBJ1-1; the D is unclear. This CDR3 is 14 amino acids long. CDR1 and CDR2 (germline): MNHEY, SVGAGI. The CDR3 protein is CASSYGTMNAEAFF. The CDR3 DNA reads TGTGCCAGCAGTTACGGCACAATGAACGCTGAAGCTTTCTTT.